Below are 25 T cell receptor beta chains sequenced from a single sample in a study of blood T cell dynamics during melanoma immunotherapy. The time point: pre-treatment baseline. Clones were sequenced by immunoSEQ multiplex PCR, and TCRdb holds only the in-frame ones, with some missing. The profile shows over 10,000 clones, around 85% of them singletons. This specimen was blood, taken from a patient treated with checkpoint blockade. The receptors come from a human donor with melanoma.

The CDR3: CASSLGLFRNQPQHF. The DNA for the CDR3 is TGTGCCAGCAGCTTAGGGCTTTTCCGCAATCAGCCCCAGCATTTT. This rearrangement joins TRBV7-2 to TRBJ1-5; D uncertain. The V and J ends lost 1 base and 2 bases respectively, with 9 bases between them. Germline CDR1 reads SGHTA; CDR2 reads FQGNSA. This CDR3 comprises 15 residues.

The rearrangement links TRBV14 to TRBJ2-3, with TRBD1 identical over 9 bases. The ends lost 7 bases at V and 2 bases at J; junction bases unmatched: 4. This CDR3 has 14 residues. Germline V CDR1 and CDR2: SGHDN, FVKESK. CDR3 region: CASTGTGNTDTQYF. DNA for the CDR3: TGTGCCAGCACCGGGACAGGGAACACAGATACGCAGTATTTT.

The chain joins TRBV5-1 to TRBJ1-1; TRBD1 matches 7 bases. Germline CDR1 is SGHRS and CDR2 is YFSETQ. The V segment lost 7 bases and the J segment 4 bases; nucleotides outside the gene matches: 10. This CDR3 is 14 amino acids long. CDR3 in amino acids: CASQTGEVGTEAFF. The CDR3 nucleotides read TGCGCCAGCCAAACAGGGGAGGTGGGCACTGAAGCTTTCTTT.

The chain joins TRBV6-5 to TRBJ1-2; D may be TRBD1 (6 bases). Trimming left V 7 bases short and J 2 bases short, with 14 bases between. Germline-derived CDR1 and CDR2 are MNHEY and SVGAGI. This CDR3 region has 14 residues. CDR3 sequence (DNA): TGTGCCAGCACCAAGACAGGTGAAAACTATGGCTACACCTTC. Encoded protein: CASTKTGENYGYTF.

This clone was counted a few times. The chain uses TRBV30 and TRBJ1-1; no firm D call. The CDR3 has 13 residues. Germline assignment: CDR1 GTSNPN and CDR2 SVGIG (reference sequence). Trimming took off 2 bases at V and 0 bases at J, with 7 bases between the two ends. The CDR3 sequence is CAWSLQLNTEAFF. The CDR3 bases are TGTGCCTGGAGTCTTCAATTGAACACTGAAGCTTTCTTT.

V and J are TRBV7-2 and TRBJ2-3; D is uncertain. CDR3 length: 14 amino acids. Between the trimmed V and J ends, which lost 0 bases and 0 bases, there was a span of 4 bases. Per germline, CDR1 SGHTA and CDR2 FQGNSA. CDR3 amino acids: CASSLASSTDTQYF. CDR3 nucleotide sequence: TGTGCCAGCAGCTTAGCCTCCAGCACAGATACGCAGTATTTT.

V usage is TRBV6-1 and J usage is TRBJ1-2, with D perhaps TRBD1 (5 bases). Trimming stripped 3 bases from V and 1 base from J, with 18 bases between. The CDR3 covers 17 residues. Per the germline V gene, CDR1 is MNHNS and CDR2 is SASEGT. CDR3 DNA: TGTGCCAGCAGTGATCTCTCGCAGGGCTGGGGTAACTATGGCTACACCTTC. Residues: CASSDLSQGWGNYGYTF.

The chain employs TRBV4-1 and TRBJ1-1, with a possible D match to TRBD1 (6 bases). V was cut by 3 bases and J by 5 bases, with 10 bases left in between. CDR3 length equals 13 residues. Germline-derived CDR1 and CDR2 are MGHRA and YSYEKL. CDR3 nucleotide sequence: TGCGCCAGCAGCCATACAGGGAGAACTGAAGCTTTCTTT. This encodes CASSHTGRTEAFF.

The V call is TRBV5-1, the J call TRBJ1-4; D is unresolved. The length of the CDR3 is 13 residues. V gave up 4 bases and J gave up 5 bases, with 9 bases separating them. Germline lookup yields CDR1 SGHRS and CDR2 YFSETQ. Here the CDR3 reads CASSRYRNEKLFF. The CDR3 nucleotides read TGCGCCAGCAGCCGATACCGCAATGAAAAACTGTTTTTT.

This rearrangement joins TRBV28 to TRBJ1-5; D not resolved. The CDR3 has 15 amino acids. Deletions cut 6 bases from V and 1 base from J, with 13 bases between. Germline assignment: CDR1 MDHEN and CDR2 SYDVKM. CDR3 nucleotide sequence: TGTGCCAGCAGCTCCGACGGCATAAGCAATCAGCCCCAGCATTTT. This codes for CASSSDGISNQPQHF.

The chain has TRBV6-5 and TRBJ1-4; the D gene is possibly TRBD1 (5 bases). CDR3 size: 13 residues. V lost 7 bases, J lost 8 bases, and 14 bases lay in between. Looked up from germline, CDR1 is MNHEY and CDR2 is SVGAGI. CDR3 bases: TGTGCCAGCACCGGAGGGGCGGGGGAAAAACTGTTTTTT. It is translated as CASTGGAGEKLFF.

The chain couples TRBV19 to TRBJ1-2, with 7 bases aligning to TRBD1. Germline V gene data show CDR1 as LNHDA and CDR2 as SQIVND (reference sequence). There are 15 residues in the CDR3. Trimming at V came to 5 bases and at J to 4 bases, leaving 10 bases not matched to a gene. CDR3 nucleotide sequence: TGTGCCAGTAGTCTACAAACAGGGGACGGCTATGGCTACACCTTC. Protein sequence: CASSLQTGDGYGYTF.

The chain is built from TRBV6-1 and TRBJ2-3; 13 bases line up with TRBD2. Germline V gene lookup returns CDR1 MNHNS and CDR2 SASEGT. This CDR3 is 16 amino acids long. Trimming at V came to 1 base and at J to 6 bases, leaving 4 bases not matched to a gene. CDR3 DNA sequence: TGTGCCAGCAGTGAAGGACTAGCGGGGGGTGAGGATACGCAGTATTTT. This codes for CASSEGLAGGEDTQYF.

This sequence joins TRBV19 and TRBJ1-1; 9 positions match TRBD1. The germline gives CDR1 LNHDA, CDR2 SQIVND (reference sequence). J was trimmed by 4 bases and V by 7 bases; bases with no gene match: 7. The CDR3 sequence is 14 residues long. DNA for the CDR3: TGTGCCAGTACCCTACAGGGGGCCGGCACTGAAGCTTTCTTT. Translated, it gives CASTLQGAGTEAFF. Filled out from reference TRBV19 and TRBJ1-1, the complete variable domain reads DGGITQSPKYLFRKEGQNVTLSCEQNLNHDAMYWYRQDPGQGLRLIYYSQIVNDFQKGDIAEGYSVSREKKESFPLTVTSAQKNPTAFYLCASTLQGAGTEAFFGQGTRLTVV.

This clone has just one count. V usage is TRBV4-1 and J usage is TRBJ2-1, with a tentative D call TRBD2 (6 bases). The germline V and J ends were trimmed by 1 base and 6 bases, with 13 bases remaining between them. This CDR3 spans 15 amino acids. Germline CDR1 is MGHRA and CDR2 is YSYEKL. CDR3 DNA: TGCGCCAGCAGCCAAGTCACGTCGGGACTCAATGAGCAGTTCTTC. The encoded protein is CASSQVTSGLNEQFF.

The chain is built from TRBV2 and TRBJ1-5; possible D gene TRBD1, 6 bases. The V and J ends lost 2 bases and 6 bases respectively, with 20 bases between them. Germline lookup yields CDR1 SNHLY and CDR2 FYNNEI. There are 17 residues in the CDR3. Written as DNA, the CDR3 is TGTGCCAGCAGTGAATTGTCGGAGGGGGGGCTAGGTCAGCCCCAGCATTTT. This encodes CASSELSEGGLGQPQHF.

V gene TRBV4-1 combines with J gene TRBJ2-5; 11 positions match TRBD2. The J call may be faulty, since TRBJ2-7 better matches the DNA end. CDR3 length equals 15 residues. The germline CDR1 and CDR2 sequences are MGHRA and YSYEKL. CDR3 in amino acids: CASTKLAGALDEQYF. The CDR3 coding sequence is TGCGCCAGCACGAAACTAGCGGGGGCCCTGGACGAGCAGTACTTC.

V and J are TRBV28 and TRBJ1-1; tentatively, D is TRBD1 (5 bases). The CDR3 is made up of 13 amino acids. CDR1 and CDR2 from the germline V gene are MDHEN and SYDVKM. Trimming removed 3 bases at V and 10 bases at J, with 15 bases between. For the CDR3, the DNA is TGTGCCAGCAGTTTGTCCGGGGCGGGAGGAGCTTTCTTT. This translates into CASSLSGAGGAFF.

The chain employs TRBV19 and TRBJ2-5, with D possibly matching TRBD2 (6 bases). V dropped 1 base and J dropped 5 bases, with 14 bases sitting between them. Germline values: CDR1 LNHDA, CDR2 SQIVND (reference sequence). The CDR3 sequence is 15 residues long. The CDR3 loop is CASSIAVTSVETQYF. The CDR3 bases are TGTGCCAGTAGTATAGCCGTGACTAGTGTGGAGACCCAGTACTTC.

This chain links TRBV4-1 with TRBJ2-3, with TRBD2 matching over 9 bases. Germline V gene data show CDR1 as MGHRA and CDR2 as YSYEKL. V was pared by 1 base and J by 2 bases, with 4 bases of the junction left unmatched. This CDR3 comprises 16 residues. CDR3 loop: CASSQVASGATDTQYF. The CDR3 DNA follows: TGCGCCAGCAGCCAAGTAGCTAGCGGGGCCACAGATACGCAGTATTTT.

The chain links TRBV4-1 to TRBJ2-7, with 8 positions matching TRBD1. The germline V gene encodes CDR1 MGHRA and CDR2 YSYEKL. The CDR3 totals 11 residues. The V segment lost 8 bases and the J segment 5 bases; nucleotides outside the gene matches: 2. Here the CDR3 reads CASAQGDEQYF. Written as DNA, the CDR3 is TGCGCCAGCGCACAGGGGGACGAGCAGTACTTC.

V and J are TRBV29-1 and TRBJ2-7; perhaps D is TRBD1 or TRBD2 (5 bases each). CDR1 is SQVTM, CDR2 ANQGSEA, per germline. The CDR3 is 13 residues long. The CDR3 nucleotides are TGCAGGGAAGACCTGGGACCGACCTACGAGCAGTACTTC. Protein product: CREDLGPTYEQYF.

This clone was counted a few times. The rearrangement uses TRBV2 and TRBJ1-6; D gene ambiguous. The germline V and J ends were trimmed by 2 bases and 12 bases, with 11 bases remaining between them. This CDR3 has 13 amino acids. Per the germline V gene, CDR1 is SNHLY and CDR2 is FYNNEI. The CDR3 reads CASSERLSLPLHF. The DNA for the CDR3 is TGTGCCAGCAGTGAAAGGTTATCTTTACCCCTCCACTTT.

The rearrangement links TRBV5-6 to TRBJ2-1; D is perhaps TRBD1 (6 bases). The ends were cut back, 4 bases at V and 7 bases at J, with 15 bases in the middle. CDR1 and CDR2 from the germline V gene are SGHDT and YYEEEE. There are 14 residues in the CDR3. In nucleotides, the CDR3 is TGTGCCAGCAGCCTAGGAGGCAGGGGTAATGAGCAGTTCTTC. Its protein product is CASSLGGRGNEQFF. Using reference TRBV5-6 and TRBJ2-1 for the parts outside the CDR3, the full variable domain is DAGVTQSPTHLIKTRGQQVTLRCSPKSGHDTVSWYQQALGQGPQFIFQYYEEEERQRGNFPDRFSGHQFPNYSSELNVNALLLGDSALYLCASSLGGRGNEQFFGPGTRLTVL.

The V and J genes are TRBV6-6 and TRBJ2-5, with TRBD1 matching over 8 bases. The CDR3 has 15 amino acids. V lost 5 bases and J lost 11; bases outside the gene matches: 16. Germline V CDR1 and CDR2: MNHNY, SVGAGI (reference sequence). CDR3 nucleotide sequence: TGTGCCAGCAGTCCCTCTGAGGGCAGGGGGCGGGTTCAGTACTTC. Amino acid sequence: CASSPSEGRGRVQYF.